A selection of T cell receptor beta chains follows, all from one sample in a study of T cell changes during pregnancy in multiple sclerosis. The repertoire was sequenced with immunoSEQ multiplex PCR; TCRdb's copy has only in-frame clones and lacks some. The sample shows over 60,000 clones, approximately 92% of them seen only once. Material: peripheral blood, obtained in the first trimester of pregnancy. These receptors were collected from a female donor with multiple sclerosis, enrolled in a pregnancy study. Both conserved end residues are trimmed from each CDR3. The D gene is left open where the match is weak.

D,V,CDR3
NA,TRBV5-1,ASTPRDSKPNEQF
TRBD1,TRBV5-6,ASSLVDRGDTGELF
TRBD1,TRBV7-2,ASSLGTGYSYNSPLH
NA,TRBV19,ASSIQGPAKNIQY
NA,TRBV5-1,ASSAYAGAPGEQF
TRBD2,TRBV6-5,ASSLKGTSDPKEF
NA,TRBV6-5,ASSYGVEQY
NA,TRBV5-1,ASSLDPSINYGYT
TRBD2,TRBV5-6,ASSKFLAGPGYTQY
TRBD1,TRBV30,AWARTGSSNIQY
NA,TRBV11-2,ASSVRGTNTGELF
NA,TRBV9,ASSGPGLPPAEQF
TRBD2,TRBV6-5,ASSYSYGGSTDTQY
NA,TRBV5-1,ASSLTGMNTGELF
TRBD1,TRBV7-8,ASSSSMNRGNNQPQH
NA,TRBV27,ASSLLQTYSNQPQH
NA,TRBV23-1,ASVTSNTGELF
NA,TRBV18,ASSLTGTGELF
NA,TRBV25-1,ASSYRVDTEAF
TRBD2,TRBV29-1,SVGALAGVRHEQF
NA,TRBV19,ASSMIRGNRFVFDGYT
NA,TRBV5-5,ASSLDMNTEAF
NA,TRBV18,ASSPTSPGRAEAF
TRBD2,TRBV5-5,ASSLAGLAGALDEQY
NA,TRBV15,ATSRVGTLNTGELF
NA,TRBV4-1,ASSRGDGKNIQY
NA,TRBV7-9,ASSLERANEKLF
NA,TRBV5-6,ASSSAGSYGYT
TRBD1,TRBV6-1,AIQGYSNQPQH
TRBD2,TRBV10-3,AISLAGAARDEQF
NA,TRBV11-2,ASSQGWGQPQH
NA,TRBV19,ASSMPVRGRDEETQY
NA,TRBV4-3,ASSQDARGSSYNEQF
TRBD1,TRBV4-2,ASSQDPGQGYEEF
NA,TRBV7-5,VRSLALLRRITEAF
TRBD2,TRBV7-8,ASSPPTSGDNEQF
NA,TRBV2,ASTEVTEAF
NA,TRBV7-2,ASSYGLALQETQY
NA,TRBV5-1,ASSFSAESYEQY
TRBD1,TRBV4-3,ASSQGTGRFSEQF
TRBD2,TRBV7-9,ASSLSGSSYNEQF
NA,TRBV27,ASSPQQLTYEQY
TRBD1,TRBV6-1,ASSVEYRGLDSPLH
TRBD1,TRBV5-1,ASSFTGTAIQY
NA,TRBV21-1,ASNPTSGVYNEQF
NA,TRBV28,ASFQGWNTGELF
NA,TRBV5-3,ARSLAQHNNTGELF